This paragraph reports one T cell receptor beta chain. These data belong to a study of shared clonotypes between healthy human individuals. The wider study: Plates per donor: three CD4 naive, three CD4 memory, two CD8 naive, one CD8 memory.

Measured with immunoSEQ multiplex PCR; TCRdb has only the in-frame clones, and not every one. Of approximately 1.4 million clones in the sample, 95% to 99% were seen once. This TCR derives from a man aged 30 to 45 in good health. The specimen was naive CD4+ T cells sorted from blood. Sample subset: CD45RA+ positively selected.

As DNA, the CDR3 is TGCGCCAGCAGCTTGGTGGGGGAAGTGGGCACTGAAGCTTTCTTT. Amino acid sequence: CASSLVGEVGTEAFF. The J gene is TRBJ1-1, the V gene TRBV5-1; weak D call: TRBD1 (5 bases). The CDR3 consists of 15 residues. V lost 0 bases and J 4 bases, leaving 13 bases between the germline ends. Germline CDR1 SGHRS, CDR2 YFSETQ.